This T cell receptor (beta chain) was identified in a study of CD8+CD57+ T cells in acquired aplastic anemia (dated by TCRdb to about 2018). The study in broad terms: Extracted DNA from sorted CD4+ and CD8+ cells averaged 3.2 ug, ranging from roughly 0.2 to 30 ug. CD8+CD57+ expansion was defined as a frequency above the mean frequency observed in healthy subjects. What the study reported, not specific to this receptor: Patients and healthy controls showed no significant difference in CD8+ Simpson's diversity (P=0.060). Roughly 29 CD8+ CDR3 sequences were shared between patients and controls but appeared highly expressed in patients and within their immunodominant clones.

The germline V gene sets CDR1 to SGHTA and CDR2 to FQGNSA. The CDR3 runs 17 residues from the cysteine to the phenylalanine. The DNA shown is the 51-base CDR3, in frame from base 1. A distance of 16 bases separates the germline ends of V and J, which lose 1 base and 3 bases respectively. Genomic DNA was used as template for profiling of TCR beta VDJ combinations and CDR3 sequences. An Illumina HiSeq 2000 was used for TCR repertoire sequencing. Per the source publication's procedure: Repertoire assessment relied on Simpson's diversity index, CDR3 size and DJ length profiles, and TRBV/TRBJ rearrangement plots. Whichever DNA sequence was most abundant in the deep sequencing data was defined as the immunodominant clone. CDR3 amino acid sequences were screened for sharing across subjects and were compared with published repertoires and the VDJdb database. In-frame beta chains were kept once TCRdb had trimmed the public reads at Q25 with fastp and called clones with MiXCR. Each entry is one CDR3 protein sequence, shown with its most common DNA and genes. The V and J calls shown here were made by TCRdb, not taken from the authors' results. This sample holds approximately 150,000 distinct CDR3 sequences; about two thirds were observed only once. The ten largest clones represent around 45% of the sample.

Details on this clonotype: This clone's antigen is unknown. No clone much larger than this one lies a single base away; base qualities are absent.

Patients chosen for sequencing had shown expansion of CD8+CD57+ cells by flow cytometry. Severe acquired aplastic anemia was diagnosed in all patients according to International Study of Aplastic Anemia and Agranulocytosis and Camitta criteria. No patient had received any therapy when blood was sampled. In this study, sorted CD4+ and CD8+ T cells from the blood of healthy subjects and of severe aplastic anemia patients had their TCR repertoires deep-sequenced. In the USA, patient enrollment took place under clinicaltrials.gov protocols 00001620, 01623167, 00001397, 00071045, 00081523 and 00961064. Ficoll-Paque density gradient centrifugation was used to isolate peripheral blood mononuclear cells. Before DNA extraction, CD4+ and CD8+ T cells were sorted by FACS or by magnetic beads.

The sample comprised sorted CD4+, CD8+, or CD8+CD57+ T cells (not recorded which) from PBMCs. The chain is made from TRBV7-2 and TRBJ2-1; TRBD2 might be the D gene, on 6 matching bases. The receptor's source is a human donor with aplastic anemia. Read as DNA, the sequence is TGTGCCAGCAGCTTAGGTGGGCGGGGTGGGGTCTACAATGAGCAGTTCTTC. Translated, it reads CASSLGGRGGVYNEQFF.